The 22 T cell receptor beta chains presented below share a single source sample, sequenced in a study of OX40 agonist ivuxolimab in advanced cancers. Only in-frame clones appear in the TCRdb table, and some are missing; sequencing was by immunoSEQ multiplex PCR. The table lists approximately 50,000 clones, over 90% of them singletons. Sequenced here: CD4+ or CD8+ T cells sorted from blood, sampled in a trial of the OX40 agonist ivuxolimab. Receptor source: an adult with an advanced solid tumor such as melanoma, head and neck, liver or kidney cancer.

The rearrangement uses TRBV15 and TRBJ1-2; D remains ambiguous. CDR1 LNHNV and CDR2 YYDKDF come from the germline V gene (reference sequence). CDR3 size: 16 residues. V dropped 0 bases and J dropped 0 bases, with 11 bases sitting between them. The CDR3 sequence: CATSRDSAGPNYGYTF. The DNA of the CDR3 is TGTGCCACCAGCAGAGATTCCGCAGGCCCTAACTATGGCTACACCTTC.

The V and J genes are TRBV7-3 and TRBJ2-1; D is perhaps TRBD1 or TRBD2 (6 bases each). Germline V gene lookup returns CDR1 SGHTA and CDR2 FQGTGA. Deletions cut 1 base from V and 2 bases from J, with 15 bases between. The CDR3 covers 17 residues. In nucleotides, the CDR3 is TGTGCCAGCAGCTTAAGGGCCCGGGGGCTGCCCTACAATGAGCAGTTCTTC. Encoded protein: CASSLRARGLPYNEQFF.

The rearrangement joins TRBV18 to TRBJ2-7; 10 bases map to TRBD1. The CDR3 has 15 amino acids. Germline trimming cut 0 bases from V and 5 bases from J; bases unmatched to any gene: 4. CDR1 is KGHSH, CDR2 LQKENI, per germline. This chain's CDR3 is CASSPPGQGSHEQYF. As DNA, the CDR3 is TGTGCCAGCTCACCACCGGGACAGGGGTCCCACGAGCAGTACTTC.

V usage is TRBV27 and J usage is TRBJ1-1; 7 bases are a match to TRBD1. In germline, CDR1 is MNHEY, CDR2 SMNVEV (reference sequence). The CDR3 runs 14 residues. The junction had 9 bases not matched to a gene; V was cut back by 3 bases and J by 8 bases. CDR3: CASSLEGLRGEAFF. CDR3 nucleotides: TGTGCCAGCAGTTTGGAGGGGCTCAGGGGGGAAGCTTTCTTT.

This chain links TRBV10-2 with TRBJ1-1, with D hard to call. The ends were cut back, 7 bases at V and 2 bases at J, with 11 bases in the middle. The CDR3 sequence is 13 residues long. Per germline, CDR1 WSHSY and CDR2 SAAADI. In nucleotides, the CDR3 is TGCGCCAGCACCCCTGAACCTAACACTGAAGCTTTCTTT. Translating it yields CASTPEPNTEAFF.

V is TRBV19 and J is TRBJ2-3, with 10 positions matching TRBD2. Unmatched junction bases numbered 10, after V lost 6 bases and J lost 4 bases. The CDR3 spans 16 residues. Per the germline V gene, CDR1 is LNHDA and CDR2 is SQIVND (reference sequence). The CDR3 is CASRGLAIGRSDTQYF. The CDR3 coding sequence is TGTGCCAGTAGGGGACTAGCGATTGGGCGTTCAGATACGCAGTATTTT.

V gene TRBV28 combines with J gene TRBJ2-5; TRBD2 is a possible D gene (5 bases). V gave up 5 bases and J gave up 2 bases, with 12 bases separating them. Germline lookup yields CDR1 MDHEN and CDR2 SYDVKM. This CDR3 has 14 residues. The CDR3 nucleotides read TGTGCCAGCAGTCCGCTCCGGGAACAAGAGACCCAGTACTTC. It is translated as CASSPLREQETQYF.

The chain uses TRBV11-3 and TRBJ2-1, with 12 bases identical to TRBD2. The CDR3 totals 18 residues. Germline values: CDR1 SGHNT, CDR2 YENEEA. V shed 0 bases and J 0 bases; nucleotides not matched to a gene: 3. CDR3 region: CASSLEVTSGSSYNEQFF. The CDR3, as DNA: TGTGCCAGCAGCTTAGAGGTGACTAGCGGGAGCTCCTACAATGAGCAGTTCTTC. The complete variable domain, with remaining parts taken from reference TRBV11-3 and TRBJ2-1, reads EAGVVQSPRYKIIEKKQPVAFWCNPISGHNTLYWYLQNLGQGPELLIRYENEEAVDDSQLPKDRFSAERLKGVDSTLKIQPAELGDSAVYLCASSLEVTSGSSYNEQFFGPGTRLTVL.

The CDR3 DNA follows: TGTGCCAGCAGTTACTCTTTGGGCAGCACAGATACGCAGTATTTT. Its protein product is CASSYSLGSTDTQYF. The chain recombines TRBV6-5 with TRBJ2-3; D is unresolved. This CDR3 comprises 15 residues. From germline, CDR1 is MNHEY and CDR2 SVGAGI. V lost 0 bases, J lost 0 bases, and 7 bases lay in between.

This sequence joins TRBV5-6 and TRBJ2-7; 7 bases map to TRBD1. Germline lookup yields CDR1 SGHDT and CDR2 YYEEEE. After removal of 3 bases from V and 2 bases from J, the junction contained 2 bases not matched to a gene. This CDR3 spans 13 amino acids. CDR3 DNA: TGTGCCAGCAGCTATGGGACAGCCTACGAGCAGTACTTC. Translated: CASSYGTAYEQYF.

This clone was counted once. V is TRBV7-8 and J is TRBJ2-7; 10 bases line up with TRBD2. The CDR3 consists of 14 residues. V shed 5 bases and J 4 bases; nucleotides not matched to a gene: 5. The germline V gene encodes CDR1 SGHVS and CDR2 FQNEAQ. The CDR3 nucleotides are TGTGCCAGCAGCCCCACTAGCGGGGTTTACGAGCAGTACTTC. It yields the protein CASSPTSGVYEQYF.

This chain joins TRBV7-9 and TRBJ1-3; D uncertain. V was shortened by 5 bases and J by 0 bases, with 11 bases between the two germline ends. Germline V gene lookup returns CDR1 SEHNR and CDR2 FQNEAQ (reference sequence). CDR3 size: 15 residues. The CDR3 here is CASSITYSSGNTIYF. The CDR3, as DNA: TGTGCCAGCAGCATAACTTACAGCTCTGGAAACACCATATATTTT.

Here the CDR3 DNA reads TGCGCCAGCAGCCAAGAAGGCGCGACCCAGTACTTC. It specifies CASSQEGATQYF. The chain links TRBV4-3 to TRBJ2-5, with D unclear. The V end lost 0 bases, the J end lost 7 bases, and 6 bases lay between the germline ends. The germline V gene has CDR1 LGHNA and CDR2 YSLEER. CDR3 length equals 12 residues.

The chain employs TRBV7-2 and TRBJ2-3; D unresolved. The CDR3 is 15 residues long. Germline V gives CDR1 SGHTA, CDR2 FQGNSA. V dropped 7 bases and J dropped 1 base, with 15 bases sitting between them. CDR3 in DNA: TGTGCCAGCAATGGTCCGGGTTATGGCACAGATACGCAGTATTTT. This translates into CASNGPGYGTDTQYF.

The DNA of the CDR3 is TGTGCCAGTAGACCTGACCGGGGCAACATGAACACTGAAGCTTTCTTT. Encoded protein: CASRPDRGNMNTEAFF. The V and J genes are TRBV19 and TRBJ1-1; possibly TRBD1 for D (5 bases). V lost 6 bases, J lost 0 bases, and 17 bases lay in between. This CDR3 spans 16 amino acids. Per the germline V gene, CDR1 is LNHDA and CDR2 is SQIVND (reference sequence).

V is TRBV29-1 and J is TRBJ2-7, with 7 bases matching TRBD1. Trimming at V came to 8 bases and at J to 6 bases, leaving 13 bases not matched to a gene. CDR3 length: 13 residues. Germline CDR1 SQVTM, CDR2 ANQGSEA. CDR3 DNA: TGCAGCATAACGACAGGGAGAGCTTCCGAGCAGTACTTC. Amino acids: CSITTGRASEQYF.

The genes are TRBV7-2 and TRBJ2-7; no reliable D call. Trimming took off 3 bases at V and 2 bases at J, with 8 bases between the two ends. From germline, CDR1 is SGHTA and CDR2 FQGNSA. The CDR3 has 13 residues. CDR3 in amino acids: CASSLGRPYEQYF. CDR3 sequence (DNA): TGTGCCAGCAGCTTGGGCAGACCCTACGAGCAGTACTTC.

The genes are TRBV10-1 and TRBJ2-3, with D perhaps assigned TRBD1 or TRBD2 (5 bases each). Trimming removed 2 bases at V and 0 bases at J, with 15 bases between. This CDR3 has 17 residues. From germline, CDR1 is WNHNN and CDR2 SYGVQD (reference sequence). The chain's CDR3 is CASSEVSGTFSTDTQYF. The CDR3 DNA sequence: TGCGCCAGCAGTGAGGTTTCGGGGACCTTTAGCACAGATACGCAGTATTTT.

Here the CDR3 DNA reads TGTGCCAGCCTTAAAAATGGGGGAATAACCTACAATGAGCAGTTCTTC. It encodes CASLKNGGITYNEQFF. The genes are TRBV28 and TRBJ2-1; tentatively, D is TRBD1 or TRBD2 (5 bases each). The CDR3 sequence is 16 residues long. In germline, CDR1 is MDHEN, CDR2 SYDVKM. The germline V and J ends were trimmed by 8 bases and 2 bases, with 19 bases remaining between them.

The rearrangement links TRBV5-4 to TRBJ2-2, with 10 bases lining up with TRBD2. The J segment lost 5 bases and the V segment lost 2 bases, leaving 3 bases of the junction unmatched. CDR1 is SGHNT, CDR2 YYREEE, per germline (reference sequence). CDR3 length equals 15 residues. The CDR3 DNA is TGTGCCAGCAGCTTCCCTAGCGGGAGTACCGGGGAGCTGTTTTTT. Amino acids: CASSFPSGSTGELFF. The variable domain in full, completed from reference TRBV5-4 and TRBJ2-2, reads ETGVTQSPTHLIKTRGQQVTLRCSSQSGHNTVSWYQQALGQGPQFIFQYYREEENGRGNFPPRFSGLQFPNYSSELNVNALELDDSALYLCASSFPSGSTGELFFGEGSRLTVL.

This clone was counted a single time. V gene TRBV2 combines with J gene TRBJ1-2; no clear D. Germline assignment: CDR1 SNHLY and CDR2 FYNNEI. Deletions cut 7 bases from V and 4 bases from J, with 10 bases between. The CDR3 is made up of 12 amino acids. CDR3 residues: CASTRGVYGYTF. DNA for the CDR3: TGTGCCAGCACCAGAGGAGTCTATGGCTACACCTTC.

CDR3: CASSWRSGGSPYEQYF. The CDR3, as DNA: TGTGCCAGCAGCTGGAGGTCTGGCGGGAGTCCCTACGAGCAGTACTTC. This sequence joins TRBV5-6 and TRBJ2-7, with 7 bases fitting TRBD2. Germline V gene sequence: CDR1 SGHDT, CDR2 YYEEEE. V lost 3 bases, J lost 2 bases, and 11 bases stayed unmatched. The CDR3 is 16 amino acids.